Shown below are 9 T cell receptor beta chains from a single sample sequenced in a study of somatic mutations in cytotoxic T cells in rheumatoid arthritis (dated by TCRdb to about 2017). The method behind the library was the immunoSEQ multiplex PCR assay. What TCRdb holds here is the immuneACCESS table cut down to in-frame rearrangements. Part of the clones is not present; checked against another copy, under half of the missing clones reflect an unresolved V gene, and the others are unexplained. Within this sample are over 7,000 clones, with 87% of them counted one time only. Of the sample, under 20% falls within the top ten clones. The sequenced sample consisted of CD8+ T cells sorted from blood. The receptors were gathered from a man aged 40-49 years with rheumatoid arthritis.

This clone occurred once. This rearrangement joins TRBV5-1 to TRBJ2-7; 9 bases map to TRBD1. Trimming removed 5 bases from V and 4 bases from J; junction bases left unmatched: 10. The CDR3 covers 15 residues. Germline V gene lookup returns CDR1 SGHRS and CDR2 YFSETQ. This CDR3 reads CASRLGQGISYEQYF. The CDR3 nucleotides read TGCGCCAGCAGATTAGGACAGGGGATTTCGTACGAGCAGTACTTC.

This chain uses TRBV6-6 with TRBJ1-1, with 9 bases identical to TRBD1. V gave up 6 bases and J gave up 1 base; unmatched junction bases: 3. The CDR3 has 14 residues. Germline CDR1 reads MNHNY; CDR2 reads SVGAGI (reference sequence). CDR3 nucleotides: TGTGCCAGCAGCTGGGACAGGGCGAACACTGAAGCTTTCTTT. Its protein product is CASSWDRANTEAFF.

This sequence joins TRBV7-7 and TRBJ2-2; the match to TRBD1 covers 9 bases. Germline V gives CDR1 SSHAT, CDR2 FNYEAQ (reference sequence). This CDR3 contains 15 residues. After removal of 6 bases from V and 4 bases from J, the junction contained 6 bases not matched to a gene. CDR3 sequence (DNA): TGTGCCAGCAGGGGAGGGACAGGGATCACCGGGGAGCTGTTTTTT. Amino acids: CASRGGTGITGELFF.

CDR3 bases: TGCGCCAGCAGCCCTGGCGGAACAGATACGCAGTATTTT. Protein sequence: CASSPGGTDTQYF. V is TRBV5-1 and J is TRBJ2-3; no reliable D call. This CDR3 is built from 13 residues. Germline V gene lookup returns CDR1 SGHRS and CDR2 YFSETQ. Trimming took off 4 bases at V and 3 bases at J, with 9 bases between the two ends.

The J gene is TRBJ1-5, the V gene TRBV28; D may be TRBD1 (6 bases). Looked up from germline, CDR1 is MDHEN and CDR2 is SYDVKM. Between the trimmed V and J ends, which lost 5 bases and 6 bases, there was a span of 8 bases. The CDR3 has 12 residues. CDR3 bases: TGTGCCAGCAGTCTCAGGGGTCAGCCCCAGCATTTT. Translated, it gives CASSLRGQPQHF.

This sequence joins TRBV7-8 and TRBJ1-1, with 10 bases aligning to TRBD1. With 5 bases clipped from V and 1 base from J, the junction kept 7 bases outside the gene matches. This CDR3 is 16 amino acids long. CDR1 is SGHVS and CDR2 is FQNEAQ in the germline V gene. The CDR3 DNA reads as TGTGCCAGCAGCACCGGACAGGGGGTTAAGAACACTGAAGCTTTCTTT. Translation: CASSTGQGVKNTEAFF.

The rearrangement uses TRBV6-1 and TRBJ2-7; the D gene is possibly TRBD1 (5 bases). Trimming pared 2 bases from V and 0 bases from J, leaving 5 bases between. In germline, CDR1 is MNHNS, CDR2 SASEGT. CDR3 length: 13 residues. The chain's CDR3 is CASSEQGSYEQYF. The CDR3 DNA is TGTGCCAGCAGTGAACAGGGCTCCTACGAGCAGTACTTC.

The chain recombines TRBV7-6 with TRBJ2-1; TRBD2 matches 7 bases. The CDR3 runs to 15 residues. V lost 5 bases, J lost 4 bases, and 8 bases stayed unmatched. CDR1 and CDR2 from the germline V gene are SGHVS and FNYEAQ. CDR3 region: CASSTTGGRYNEQFF. For the CDR3, the DNA is TGTGCCAGCAGCACAACGGGGGGTCGGTACAATGAGCAGTTCTTC.

This chain uses TRBV5-1 with TRBJ1-1; 9 bases line up with TRBD1. The CDR3 is made up of 17 amino acids. The trim removed 0 bases at V and 3 bases at J, leaving 9 bases unmatched. In germline, CDR1 is SGHRS, CDR2 YFSETQ. The CDR3 here is CASSLEPGQGGDTEAFF. As DNA, the CDR3 is TGCGCCAGCAGCTTGGAACCGGGACAGGGAGGGGACACTGAAGCTTTCTTT.